This TCR beta chain was obtained from a study of T-cell reconstitution after alpha-beta-depleted transplantation in children. The CDR3 consists of 13 residues. Ten or more counts support this clonotype. At one end the junction does not follow the germline gene, possibly because of a read error. Unique molecular identifiers tagged the TCRbeta library. TCRdb reprocessed the PCR reads with MiXCR, giving one entry per CDR3 protein. The profile shows approximately 400,000 distinct CDR3 sequences, roughly a tenth of them singletons. The sample consisted of PBMCs from the stem cell graft donor, taken from the stem cell graft. This chain uses TRBV12-3 or TRBV12-4 with TRBJ1-1, with D perhaps TRBD1 (6 bases). The TCR comes from a human donor who donated a stem cell graft to a child with acute myeloid leukemia. As DNA, the CDR3 is TGTGCCAGCACTTTAGGGGCAGGGGCCCCTGCTTTCTTT. Translated, it gives CASTLGAGAPAFF.